This T cell receptor (beta chain) was obtained from a study of blood T cells in healthy people across ages. Study conclusions and caveats: Significant beta diversity loss was already apparent by age around 36, declining roughly linearly. Greater diversity and more naive CD4+ cells were seen in long-lived donors than in aged donors.

Primers used in a second PCR of about 7 to 12 cycles were a sample-barcoded 5' primer and a J-beta primer mix. From the 5' RACE reads, TCRdb called clonotypes with MiXCR, one entry per CDR3 protein. The repertoire holds roughly 570,000 distinct CDR3 sequences, with 27% as singletons. With respect to this clonotype: The antigen is not known.

Looked up from germline, CDR1 is LGHNA and CDR2 is YSLEER. CDR3 length: 15 residues. The chain uses TRBV4-3 and TRBJ2-5, with D hard to call. The J call may be mistaken, given a closer DNA end match to TRBJ2-7. Input material: blood. This receptor was taken from a woman in her 70s in good health. CDR3 residues: CASSQDGQPYYEQYF. CDR3 nucleotides: TGCGCCAGCAGCCAAGATGGGCAGCCTTACTACGAGCAGTACTTC.